This entry concerns a single T cell receptor beta chain. With random hexamers, reverse transcription was performed on about 0.5 to 1 ug of RNA. TCRdb re-analysed the immunoSEQ multiplex PCR reads in MiXCR, keeping a single row per CDR3 protein. The table records some 180,000 distinct CDR3 sequences, just under 95% of them present only once. This sample was taken from a study of CD8 T cells in Susac syndrome. The receptor comes from a human donor with Susac syndrome. What was sequenced was CD4+ T cells from PBMCs.

In nucleotides, the CDR3 is TGTGCCCTACGGACGGGGCCCAAGGGGGAAGGCTCCTACAATGAGCAGTTCTTC. It specifies CALRTGPKGEGSYNEQFF. V is TRBV7-2 and J is TRBJ2-1; a weak D match, TRBD1 (6 bases). Germline V gene sequence: CDR1 SGHTA, CDR2 FQGNSA. The V and J ends lost 11 bases and 0 bases respectively, with 26 bases between them. The CDR3 loop spans 18 amino acids.